These T cell receptor beta chains were read from a single sample in a study of T cell clones after liver transplantation. Repertoires were generated with immunoSEQ multiplex PCR, while TCRdb's copy carries only in-frame clones and drops some. The sample comprises around 35,000 clones, around 96% of which are singletons, and about 25% rests with the top ten. This sample comprised CD8+ T cells from blood, obtained 12 months after liver transplant. These receptors were obtained from a human patient who received a liver transplant. Some T cells may have come from the graft donor. Both conserved end residues are part of each CDR3. D genes are given only for firm matches. Part of the rows lack a size; the others show once, few, many or a class for expanded clones.

d_call: TRBD1
j_call: TRBJ1-2
clone_size: .
v_call: TRBV7-8
cdr3_aa: CASSLDRTGAIYGYTF
cdr3_nt: TGTGCCAGCAGCCTAGACAGAACAGGGGCGATTTATGGCTACACCTTC

d_call: .
j_call: TRBJ2-1
clone_size: .
v_call: TRBV6-4
cdr3_aa: CASSSPSVSSYNEQFF
cdr3_nt: TGTGCCAGCAGTTCGCCTAGCGTTAGCTCCTACAATGAGCAGTTCTTC

d_call: .
j_call: TRBJ2-1
clone_size: .
v_call: TRBV6-4
cdr3_aa: CASSDSRRNEQFF
cdr3_nt: TGTGCCAGCAGTGACTCAAGGCGCAATGAGCAGTTCTTC

d_call: .
j_call: TRBJ2-1
clone_size: .
v_call: TRBV11-3
cdr3_aa: CASSPLLNPSYNEQFF
cdr3_nt: TGTGCCAGCAGCCCTCTCCTAAATCCCTCCTACAATGAGCAGTTCTTC

d_call: TRBD2
j_call: TRBJ2-1
clone_size: .
v_call: TRBV6-5
cdr3_aa: CASSYSGTSGTNEQFF
cdr3_nt: TGTGCCAGCAGTTACTCTGGGACTAGCGGAACCAATGAGCAGTTCTTC

d_call: .
j_call: TRBJ2-7
clone_size: .
v_call: TRBV4-1
cdr3_aa: CASSQRLSYEQYF
cdr3_nt: TGCGCCAGCAGCCAGCGCCTCTCCTACGAGCAGTACTTC

d_call: .
j_call: TRBJ2-3
clone_size: large
v_call: TRBV14
cdr3_aa: CASSQDRRAQYF
cdr3_nt: TGTGCCAGCAGCCAAGATCGACGGGCGCAGTATTTT

d_call: .
j_call: TRBJ2-1
clone_size: .
v_call: TRBV13
cdr3_aa: CASSFGTTYNEQFF
cdr3_nt: TGTGCCAGCAGCTTTGGGACAACCTACAATGAGCAGTTCTTC

d_call: .
j_call: TRBJ2-1
clone_size: .
v_call: TRBV9
cdr3_aa: CASSVVGAEQFF
cdr3_nt: TGTGCCAGCAGCGTAGTTGGGGCTGAGCAGTTCTTC

d_call: TRBD1
j_call: TRBJ1-5
clone_size: .
v_call: TRBV9
cdr3_aa: CASSATGDPQPQHF
cdr3_nt: TGTGCCAGCAGCGCAACAGGGGACCCACAGCCCCAGCATTTT

d_call: .
j_call: TRBJ2-7
clone_size: .
v_call: TRBV2
cdr3_aa: CASTVTGSYEQYF
cdr3_nt: TGTGCCAGCACGGTGACAGGATCCTACGAGCAGTACTTC

d_call: .
j_call: TRBJ1-3
clone_size: .
v_call: TRBV10-3
cdr3_aa: CAISESESSGNTIYF
cdr3_nt: TGTGCCATCAGTGAGTCAGAGAGCTCTGGAAACACCATATATTTT

d_call: TRBD1
j_call: TRBJ2-1
clone_size: .
v_call: TRBV7-9
cdr3_aa: CASSSTGTGATHEQFF
cdr3_nt: TGTGCCAGCAGCTCCACCGGGACAGGGGCGACCCATGAGCAGTTCTTC

d_call: TRBD1
j_call: TRBJ2-7
clone_size: .
v_call: TRBV7-9
cdr3_aa: CASSQGAGLSYEQYF
cdr3_nt: TGTGCCAGCAGCCAGGGGGCGGGATTGTCCTACGAGCAGTACTTC

d_call: TRBD1
j_call: TRBJ2-7
clone_size: .
v_call: TRBV5-1
cdr3_aa: CASSSPGQGTPEQYF
cdr3_nt: TGCGCCAGCAGCTCGCCGGGACAGGGAACCCCCGAGCAGTACTTC

d_call: .
j_call: TRBJ2-7
clone_size: once
v_call: TRBV9
cdr3_aa: CASSVLGSSATYEQYF
cdr3_nt: TGTGCCAGCAGCGTCCTAGGGTCCAGTGCAACCTACGAGCAGTACTTC

d_call: .
j_call: TRBJ1-1
clone_size: .
v_call: TRBV6-5
cdr3_aa: CASSYGRGTEAFF
cdr3_nt: TGTGCCAGCAGTTACGGGCGAGGCACTGAAGCTTTCTTT

d_call: .
j_call: TRBJ1-3
clone_size: .
v_call: TRBV11-2
cdr3_aa: CASSWGEYTIYF
cdr3_nt: TGTGCCAGCAGCTGGGGCGAGTACACCATATATTTT

d_call: .
j_call: TRBJ1-5
clone_size: .
v_call: TRBV27
cdr3_aa: CASSLVGSNQPQHF
cdr3_nt: TGTGCCAGCAGTTTAGTGGGGAGCAATCAGCCCCAGCATTTT